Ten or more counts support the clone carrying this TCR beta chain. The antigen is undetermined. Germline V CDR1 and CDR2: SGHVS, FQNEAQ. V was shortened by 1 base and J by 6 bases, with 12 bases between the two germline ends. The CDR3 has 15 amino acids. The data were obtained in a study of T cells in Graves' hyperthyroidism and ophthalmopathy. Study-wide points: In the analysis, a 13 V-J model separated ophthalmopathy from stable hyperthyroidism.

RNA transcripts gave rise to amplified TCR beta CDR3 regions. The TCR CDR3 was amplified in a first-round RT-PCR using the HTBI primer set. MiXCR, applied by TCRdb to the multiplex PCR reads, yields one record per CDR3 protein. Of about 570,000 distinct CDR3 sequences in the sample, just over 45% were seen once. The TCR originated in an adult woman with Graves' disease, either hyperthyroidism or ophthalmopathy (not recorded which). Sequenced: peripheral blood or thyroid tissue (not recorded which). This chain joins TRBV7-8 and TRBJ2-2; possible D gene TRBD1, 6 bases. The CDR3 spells CASSLGGHDPGELFF. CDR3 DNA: TGTGCCAGCAGCTTAGGGGGACACGACCCCGGGGAGCTGTTTTTT.